Given below is one TCR beta chain in context. This sample is drawn from a study of blood T cell repertoires in COVID-19. In the study overall: T cells, B-cell-depleted T cells, or PBMCs provided the cDNA or gDNA that served as material.

Methods used by the authors: By means of reference gene primer amplification, nucleated cell counts were estimated. Sequenced by immunoSEQ multiplex PCR; TCRdb stores in-frame clones only, minus some. V, J and clone size are those of that table, while D and trimming were read from the DNA. The table has about 310,000 clones, around 87% seen once. This CDR3 is 11 amino acids long. With 4 bases removed from V and 11 bases from J, the gap between germline ends came to 11 bases. The germline V gene has CDR1 LGHDT and CDR2 YNNKEL (reference sequence). V usage is TRBV3-1 (or the pseudogene TRBV3-2) and J usage is TRBJ1-1; D unresolved. What was sequenced was peripheral blood. The sequence was collected from a woman aged 45-60 years who had recovered from COVID-19. DNA for the CDR3: TGTGCCAGCAGCCCTACGGAGGAGGCTTTCTTT. Its protein is CASSPTEEAFF.